The source of this TCR beta chain is a study of control samples from healthy donors and cancer patients. Profiled with immunoSEQ multiplex PCR; TCRdb holds only in-frame clones, not every one. The data contain around 70,000 clones, 94% of them seen just once; the ten biggest clones take up 2.8%. V was pared by 1 base and J by 6 bases, with 12 bases between. Germline V lookup: CDR1 SNHLY, CDR2 FYNNEI. This CDR3 region has 14 residues. This clone has only one observation. The V gene is TRBV2, the J gene TRBJ1-2, with D possibly being TRBD1 (6 bases). The source is a woman aged 25 to 39 in good health. The sequenced sample consisted of blood. CDR3 residues: CASSEDREFDGYTF. CDR3 DNA sequence: TGTGCCAGCAGTGAAGACAGGGAATTCGATGGCTACACCTTC.